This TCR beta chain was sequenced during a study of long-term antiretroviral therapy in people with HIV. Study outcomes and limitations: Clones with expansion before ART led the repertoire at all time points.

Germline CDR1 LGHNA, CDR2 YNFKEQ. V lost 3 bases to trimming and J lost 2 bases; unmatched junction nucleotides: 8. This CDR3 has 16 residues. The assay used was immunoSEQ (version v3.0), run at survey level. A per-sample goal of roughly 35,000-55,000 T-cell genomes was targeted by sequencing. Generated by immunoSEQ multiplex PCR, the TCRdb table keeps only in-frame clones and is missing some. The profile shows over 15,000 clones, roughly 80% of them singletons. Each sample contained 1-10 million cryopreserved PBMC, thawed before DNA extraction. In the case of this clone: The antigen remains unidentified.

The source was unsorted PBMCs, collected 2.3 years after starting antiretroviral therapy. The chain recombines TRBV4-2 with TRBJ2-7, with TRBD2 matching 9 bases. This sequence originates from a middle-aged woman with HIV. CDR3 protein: CASSQSVSGGTYEQYF. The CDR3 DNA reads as TGTGCCAGCAGCCAGTCCGTGAGCGGGGGGACCTACGAGCAGTACTTC.